The 31 T cell receptor beta chains below all came from one sample that was sequenced in a study of cytomegalovirus exposure and HLA in healthy donors. 60 Vbeta and 13 Jbeta primers were used in PCR. Only in-frame clones appear in the TCRdb table, and some are missing; sequencing was by immunoSEQ multiplex PCR. This table holds around 65,000 clones, 85% to 90% found once. Specimen: PBMCs. The source of these receptors is a female donor in good health and CMV-seronegative.

The chain uses TRBV10-1 and TRBJ2-1; weak D call: TRBD1 (6 bases). The CDR3 extends over 14 amino acids. The germline V gene has CDR1 WNHNN and CDR2 SYGVQD (reference sequence). Trimming left V 6 bases short and J 2 bases short, with 11 bases between. The CDR3 DNA reads TGCGCCAGCAGCCGGGACAAAACCTACAATGAGCAGTTCTTC. Translating gives CASSRDKTYNEQFF.

In regard to this clone: The same CDR3 also results from other DNA sequences found in this sample. The rearrangement links TRBV18 to TRBJ2-5; the D gene is possibly TRBD1 (5 bases). Germline CDR1 and CDR2: KGHSH and LQKENI. The CDR3 runs 13 residues. Trimming removed 2 bases from V and 1 base from J, with 5 bases in between. In nucleotides, the CDR3 is TGTGCCAGCTCACCAGGGGCCCAAGAGACCCAGTACTTC. This translates into CASSPGAQETQYF.

V gene TRBV7-9 combines with J gene TRBJ1-2, with D tentatively TRBD1 (6 bases). Germline CDR1 is SEHNR and CDR2 is FQNEAQ (reference sequence). This CDR3 is 15 amino acids long. Trimming shortened V by 1 base and J by 4 bases, and 13 bases separated the two germline ends. The CDR3 reads CASSLELGASYGYTF. The DNA for the CDR3 is TGTGCCAGCAGCTTAGAATTGGGGGCGAGCTATGGCTACACCTTC.

The chain recombines TRBV28 with TRBJ1-5; TRBD1 aligns across 8 bases. Germline trimming cut 3 bases from V and 3 bases from J; bases unmatched to any gene: 4. Looked up from germline, CDR1 is MDHEN and CDR2 is SYDVKM. CDR3 size: 15 residues. CDR3 nucleotide sequence: TGTGCCAGCAGTTTTGACAGGGGTGTCAATCAGCCCCAGCATTTT. Amino acids: CASSFDRGVNQPQHF.

The chain recombines TRBV7-2 with TRBJ2-6; D perhaps matches TRBD1 (6 bases). Germline lookup yields CDR1 SGHTA and CDR2 FQGNSA. The CDR3 has 15 amino acids. V shed 5 bases and J shed 3 bases, with 11 bases lying between them. The CDR3 reads CASSPHRVGANVLTF. The CDR3 DNA is TGTGCCAGCAGCCCTCACAGGGTTGGGGCCAACGTCCTGACTTTC.

This chain links TRBV11-2 with TRBJ1-2, with TRBD1 identical over 10 bases. The CDR3 contains 16 residues. V lost 4 bases, J lost 8 bases, and 13 bases stayed unmatched. The germline V gene has CDR1 SGHAT and CDR2 FQNNGV. Here the CDR3 reads CASSSRPGTGDGGYTF. In DNA form, the CDR3 reads TGTGCCAGCAGCTCCCGACCCGGGACAGGGGACGGCGGCTACACCTTC.

This sequence joins TRBV6-5 and TRBJ2-1; TRBD2 aligns across 9 bases. This CDR3 has 12 amino acids. CDR1 and CDR2 from the germline V gene are MNHEY and SVGAGI. The CDR3 DNA reads as TGTGCTGCTGGCGGGAGGGCGGGCGAGCAGTTCTTC. Protein: CAAGGRAGEQFF.

The CDR3 reads CASSRGGSHQPQHF. CDR3 nucleotides: TGTGCCAGCAGTCGGGGGGGGAGCCATCAGCCCCAGCATTTT. This chain joins TRBV27 and TRBJ1-5; possible D gene TRBD1, 5 bases. V lost 5 bases and J 5 bases, leaving 13 bases between the germline ends. The CDR3 has 14 residues. Germline values: CDR1 MNHEY, CDR2 SMNVEV (reference sequence).

The gene calls are TRBV19 and TRBJ2-2; TRBD1 might be the D (6 bases). The V gene lost 1 base and the J gene lost 5 bases, with 8 bases spanning the gap. Germline V lookup: CDR1 LNHDA, CDR2 SQIVND (reference sequence). The CDR3 contains 14 residues. As DNA, the CDR3 is TGTGCCAGTAGTATAGGAGGGGGAACCGGGGAGCTGTTTTTT. It translates to CASSIGGGTGELFF.

The gene calls are TRBV7-2 and TRBJ2-5, with 7 bases fitting TRBD1. CDR3 size: 16 residues. Germline V gene lookup returns CDR1 SGHTA and CDR2 FQGNSA. The V segment lost 3 bases and the J segment 5 bases; nucleotides outside the gene matches: 12. The DNA of the CDR3 is TGTGCCAGCAGCTTCGAGGGGGCAGTGAGAGGGGAGACCCAGTACTTC. It yields the protein CASSFEGAVRGETQYF.

As regards this clone: At the DNA level, this CDR3 is encoded by other sequences in the same sample as well. The chain links TRBV10-3 to TRBJ2-7, with 10 nucleotides matching TRBD1. CDR3 length: 15 residues. J gave up 6 bases and V 6 bases, and 11 bases lay outside the gene matches. Germline CDR1 and CDR2: ENHRY and SYGVKD. The CDR3 coding sequence is TGTGCCATCAGACTCGGACAGGGGGGGTCGGTCGAGCAGTACTTC. Protein: CAIRLGQGGSVEQYF.

The chain combines TRBV5-5 with TRBJ1-1; D call uncertain. CDR1 is SGHKS and CDR2 is YYEKEE in the germline V gene (reference sequence). Deletions cut 4 bases from V and 1 base from J, with 14 bases between. The CDR3 is 15 amino acids. CDR3 protein: CASSPSGVGNTEAFF. As DNA, the CDR3 is TGTGCCAGCAGCCCAAGCGGGGTGGGGAACACTGAAGCTTTCTTT.

The chain couples TRBV6-1 to TRBJ1-5; D is unclear. This CDR3 region has 14 residues. Trimming shortened V by 4 bases and J by 6 bases, and 13 bases separated the two germline ends. In germline, CDR1 is MNHNS, CDR2 SASEGT. CDR3 sequence: CASSAIGGGQPQHF. The CDR3 coding sequence is TGTGCCAGCAGTGCCATAGGCGGCGGTCAGCCCCAGCATTTT.

The chain uses TRBV6-6 and TRBJ2-5; TRBD2 matches 7 bases. Germline trimming cut 6 bases from V and 1 base from J; bases unmatched to any gene: 11. The CDR3 has 16 amino acids. Germline assignment: CDR1 MNHNY and CDR2 SVGAGI (reference sequence). CDR3 bases: TGTGCCAGCAGGGCCGGGGGGTTGGGGCGCCAAGAGACCCAGTACTTC. It codes for CASRAGGLGRQETQYF.

V is TRBV29-1 and J is TRBJ2-7; 7 positions agree with TRBD2. Germline values: CDR1 SQVTM, CDR2 ANQGSEA. The CDR3 consists of 13 residues. The ends lost 5 bases at V and 6 bases at J; junction bases unmatched: 10. The CDR3 DNA sequence: TGCAGCGTTAACCGCGGGAGAGCATCCGAGCAGTACTTC. This gives the protein CSVNRGRASEQYF.

This chain joins TRBV9 and TRBJ2-5, with 7 bases lining up with TRBD2. V trimming: 0 bases; J trimming: 3 bases; junction bases outside the gene matches: 2. From germline, CDR1 is SGDLS and CDR2 YYNGEE. CDR3 length: 14 amino acids. In DNA, the CDR3 is TGTGCCAGCAGCGTAGGCGGGGGAGAAGAGACCCAGTACTTC. Residues: CASSVGGGEETQYF.

The chain uses TRBV30 and TRBJ2-7; 8 bases fit TRBD1. This CDR3 is 14 amino acids long. Trimming removed 0 bases from V and 4 bases from J; junction bases left unmatched: 5. Germline V gives CDR1 GTSNPN, CDR2 SVGIG (reference sequence). As DNA, the CDR3 is TGTGCCTGGAGTGTATACCAGGGGGCTTACGAGCAGTACTTC. Its protein is CAWSVYQGAYEQYF.

V usage is TRBV7-9 and J usage is TRBJ2-5; 8 bases are shared with TRBD1. J gave up 2 bases and V 2 bases, and 10 bases lay outside the gene matches. Germline lookup yields CDR1 SEHNR and CDR2 FQNEAQ (reference sequence). This CDR3 is built from 17 residues. The DNA for the CDR3 is TGTGCCAGCAGCTTAATCTTCGGGACAGGTAGACAAGAGACCCAGTACTTC. Translating it yields CASSLIFGTGRQETQYF.

The chain is built from TRBV28 and TRBJ2-1; a possible D gene is TRBD2 (5 bases). The length of the CDR3 is 13 residues. Germline CDR1 MDHEN, CDR2 SYDVKM. The V end lost 3 bases, the J end lost 13 bases, and 16 bases lay between the germline ends. The CDR3 reads CASSFPPTSEQFF. CDR3 in DNA: TGTGCCAGCAGTTTTCCCCCCACTAGTGAACAGTTCTTC. The variable domain in full, with the rest retrieved from reference TRBV28 and TRBJ2-1, is DVKVTQSSRYLVKRTGEKVFLECVQDMDHENMFWYRQDPGLGLRLIYFSYDVKMKEKGDIPEGYSVSREKKERFSLILESASTNQTSMYLCASSFPPTSEQFFGPGTRLTVL.

The chain employs TRBV6-1 and TRBJ2-7; D uncertain. The V end was cut by 6 bases, the J end by 1 base, with 10 bases between. There are 13 residues in the CDR3. Germline CDR1 reads MNHNS; CDR2 reads SASEGT. The chain's CDR3 is CASSYLQSYEQYF. CDR3 in DNA: TGTGCCAGCAGCTACTTACAGTCCTACGAGCAGTACTTC.

This clone was found a few times. V and J are TRBV6-1 and TRBJ1-1; D unclear. V lost 4 bases and J lost 1, with 7 bases in between. This CDR3 comprises 13 residues. In germline, CDR1 is MNHNS, CDR2 SASEGT. The CDR3 reads CASSVTGNTEAFF. The CDR3 DNA sequence: TGTGCCAGCAGTGTCACCGGGAACACTGAAGCTTTCTTT.

The gene calls are TRBV27 and TRBJ1-1; weak D call: TRBD1 (6 bases). Trimming took off 7 bases at V and 5 bases at J, with 20 bases between the two ends. Germline V gene sequence: CDR1 MNHEY, CDR2 SMNVEV (reference sequence). This CDR3 has 15 residues. CDR3 residues: CASKPYHSTGTEAFF. CDR3 bases: TGTGCCAGCAAGCCTTACCACAGTACAGGGACTGAAGCTTTCTTT.

J is TRBJ2-5 and V is TRBV5-1; 8 positions match TRBD2. Unmatched junction bases numbered 8, after V lost 0 bases and J lost 7 bases. Germline V gene sequence: CDR1 SGHRS, CDR2 YFSETQ. This CDR3 contains 15 residues. CDR3 protein: CASSLEYGRGGTQYF. CDR3 nucleotides: TGCGCCAGCAGCTTGGAATACGGGAGGGGGGGGACCCAGTACTTC.

The DNA of the CDR3 is TGTGCCAGCAGCTTCGACAGGGTAGGGCAGCCCCAGCATTTT. This codes for CASSFDRVGQPQHF. This chain uses TRBV7-2 with TRBJ1-5; TRBD1 agrees at 7 bases. The CDR3 length is 14 residues. The ends lost 3 bases at V and 7 bases at J; junction bases unmatched: 6. The germline V gene has CDR1 SGHTA and CDR2 FQGNSA.

CDR3 protein: CASSQAGGSDTQYF. Here the CDR3 DNA reads TGTGCCAGCAGCCAAGCCGGGGGGTCCGATACGCAGTATTTT. The chain carries TRBV4-2 and TRBJ2-3, with 7 bases matching TRBD2. Germline loops: CDR1 LGHNA, CDR2 YNFKEQ. The trim removed 1 base at V and 6 bases at J, leaving 4 bases unmatched. The CDR3 length is 14 residues.

The chain employs TRBV7-9 and TRBJ1-1; 8 bases map to TRBD1. Germline V lookup: CDR1 SEHNR, CDR2 FQNEAQ (reference sequence). The CDR3 sequence is 18 residues long. The J segment lost 1 base and the V segment lost 7 bases, leaving 17 bases of the junction unmatched. CDR3: CASTLGDRDRPSNTEAFF. CDR3 DNA sequence: TGTGCCAGCACCCTCGGGGACCGGGACAGGCCTTCGAACACTGAAGCTTTCTTT.

This clone has a single count. The chain links TRBV11-1 to TRBJ1-4; D is uncertain. Germline lookup yields CDR1 SGHAT and CDR2 FQDESV (reference sequence). This CDR3 is 14 amino acids long. The V end was cut by 4 bases, the J end by 7 bases, with 13 bases between. CDR3 bases: TGTGCCAGCAGCTCGAGACTCTCTGCTGAAAAACTGTTTTTT. Amino acid sequence: CASSSRLSAEKLFF. Together with reference TRBV11-1 and TRBJ1-4, the CDR3 gives the full variable domain: EAEVAQSPRYKITEKSQAVAFWCDPISGHATLYWYRQILGQGPELLVQFQDESVVDDSQLPKDRFSAERLKGVDSTLKIQPAELGDSAMYLCASSSRLSAEKLFFGSGTQLSVL.

The chain links TRBV9 to TRBJ2-5; TRBD1 matches at 7 bases. Per the germline V gene, CDR1 is SGDLS and CDR2 is YYNGEE. V was clipped by 3 bases and J by 2 bases; unmatched bases: 4. This CDR3 has 14 residues. DNA for the CDR3: TGTGCCAGCAGCGGACAGGGAAGGCAAGAGACCCAGTACTTC. This translates into CASSGQGRQETQYF.

This clone was seen once. V and J are TRBV9 and TRBJ2-3; 10 bases match TRBD2. The CDR3 sequence is 20 residues long. With V trimmed by 0 bases and J by 2 bases, 15 bases remained unmatched. Per the germline V gene, CDR1 is SGDLS and CDR2 is YYNGEE. DNA for the CDR3: TGTGCCAGCAGCGTAGGAGCTAGCGGGGGCTCATGGGGGGTCACAGATACGCAGTATTTT. This codes for CASSVGASGGSWGVTDTQYF.

The chain uses TRBV6-1 and TRBJ2-7, with 8 bases lining up with TRBD1. With V trimmed by 10 bases and J by 1 base, 12 bases remained unmatched. The length of the CDR3 is 15 residues. Germline CDR1 reads MNHNS; CDR2 reads SASEGT. Written as DNA, the CDR3 is TGTGCCACCGAACTCGACAGGGGCCTTTCCTACGAGCAGTACTTC. It yields the protein CATELDRGLSYEQYF.

This chain connects TRBV2 to TRBJ2-2; D is perhaps TRBD2 (6 bases). V lost 2 bases and J lost 2, with 12 bases in between. Germline V gene lookup returns CDR1 SNHLY and CDR2 FYNNEI. The CDR3 is 16 residues long. The DNA of the CDR3 is TGTGCCAGCAGTGAAATTGGGCGGGGAAACACCGGGGAGCTGTTTTTT. Encoded protein: CASSEIGRGNTGELFF.